This T cell receptor beta chain was sequenced in a study of T-cell memory formation after mild COVID-19. From germline, CDR1 is KGHSH and CDR2 LQKENI. CDR3 size: 15 residues. The germline V and J ends were trimmed by 4 bases and 5 bases, with 17 bases remaining between them. Overall study results and limits: Some responding clones appeared in pre-infection memory, suggesting cross-reactive memory joined.

As for this clonotype: As yet, its antigen is unknown.

TCRdb independently ran MiXCR on the 5' RACE reads; one entry per CDR3 protein. The table lists nearly 200,000 distinct CDR3 sequences, 15% to 20% of them singletons. This receptor was identified in an adult woman who had mild COVID-19 (a few samples of this study predate the infection). Cell type and time point are not known. The sequenced sample consisted of PBMCs or a T cell subset sorted from them (not recorded which). The chain carries TRBV18 and TRBJ1-1; TRBD1 might be the D (6 bases). CDR3 nucleotides: TGTGCCAGCTCACAAAATACCAGGAGGGGGACTGAAGCTTTCTTT. This translates into CASSQNTRRGTEAFF.